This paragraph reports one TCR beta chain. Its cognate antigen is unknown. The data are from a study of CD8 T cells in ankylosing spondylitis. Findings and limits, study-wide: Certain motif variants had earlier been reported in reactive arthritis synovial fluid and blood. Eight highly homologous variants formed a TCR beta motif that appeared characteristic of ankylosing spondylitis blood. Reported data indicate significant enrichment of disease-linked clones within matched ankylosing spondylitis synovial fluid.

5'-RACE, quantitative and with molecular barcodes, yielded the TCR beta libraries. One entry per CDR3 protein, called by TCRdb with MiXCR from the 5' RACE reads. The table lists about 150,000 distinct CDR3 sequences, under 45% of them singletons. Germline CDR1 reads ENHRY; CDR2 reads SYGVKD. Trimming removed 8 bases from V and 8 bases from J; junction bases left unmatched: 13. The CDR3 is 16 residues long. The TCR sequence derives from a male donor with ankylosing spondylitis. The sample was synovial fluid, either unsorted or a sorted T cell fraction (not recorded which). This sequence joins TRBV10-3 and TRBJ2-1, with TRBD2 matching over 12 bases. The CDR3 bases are TGTGCCATCCGGCCAACGAGGACTAGCGGGACCGATGAGCAGTTCTTC. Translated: CAIRPTRTSGTDEQFF.